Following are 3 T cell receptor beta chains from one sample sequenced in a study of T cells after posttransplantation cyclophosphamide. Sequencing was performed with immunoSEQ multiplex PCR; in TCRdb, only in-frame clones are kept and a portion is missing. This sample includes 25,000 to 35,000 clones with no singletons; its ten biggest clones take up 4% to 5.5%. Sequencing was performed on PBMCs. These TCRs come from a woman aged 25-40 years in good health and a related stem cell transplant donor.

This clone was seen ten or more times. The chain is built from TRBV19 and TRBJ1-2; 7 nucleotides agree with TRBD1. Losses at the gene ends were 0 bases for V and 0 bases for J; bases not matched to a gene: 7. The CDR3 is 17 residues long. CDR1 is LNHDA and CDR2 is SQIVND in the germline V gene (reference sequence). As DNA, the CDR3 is TGTGCCAGTAGTATAGAGTGGACAGGCCTAACTAACTATGGCTACACCTTC. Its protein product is CASSIEWTGLTNYGYTF.

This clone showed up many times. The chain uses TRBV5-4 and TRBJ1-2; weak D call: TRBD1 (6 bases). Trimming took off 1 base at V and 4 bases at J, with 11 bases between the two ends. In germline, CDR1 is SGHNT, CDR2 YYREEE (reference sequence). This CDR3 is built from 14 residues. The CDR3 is CASSLWPGAYGYTF. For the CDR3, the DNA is TGTGCCAGCAGCTTGTGGCCAGGGGCCTATGGCTACACCTTC.

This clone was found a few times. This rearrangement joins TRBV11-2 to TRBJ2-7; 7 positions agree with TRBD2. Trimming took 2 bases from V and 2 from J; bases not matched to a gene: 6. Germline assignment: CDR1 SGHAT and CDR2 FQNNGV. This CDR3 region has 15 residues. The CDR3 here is CASSLTSGETYEQYF. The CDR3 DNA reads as TGTGCCAGCAGCTTAACCAGCGGGGAGACCTACGAGCAGTACTTC.